Below are 24 T cell receptor beta chains sequenced from a single sample in a study of T cells in Graves' hyperthyroidism and ophthalmopathy. Amplified TCR beta CDR3 regions derived from RNA transcripts. TCR CDR3 regions were first amplified by RT-PCR with HTBI primers. One entry per CDR3 protein, called by TCRdb with MiXCR from the multiplex PCR reads. The sample includes under 450,000 distinct CDR3 sequences, less than 20% seen only once; the top ten take almost 8%. The sample was blood. These receptors came from a woman aged 18-29 years with Graves' hyperthyroidism.

V usage is TRBV6-1 and J usage is TRBJ2-7; D is possibly TRBD2 (5 bases). Trimming left V 7 bases short and J 3 bases short, with 13 bases between. The CDR3 has 13 amino acids. Looked up from germline, CDR1 is MNHNS and CDR2 is SASEGT. The CDR3 sequence is CASISSEGYEQYF. CDR3 sequence (DNA): TGTGCCAGCATCTCCAGCGAGGGCTACGAGCAGTACTTC.

This clonotype was seen many times. The chain carries TRBV24-1 and TRBJ1-1; 10 nucleotides align to TRBD1. The CDR3 runs 15 residues. Trimming took 4 bases from V and 4 from J; bases not matched to a gene: 5. The germline CDR1 and CDR2 sequences are KGHDR and SFDVKD. CDR3 DNA: TGTGCCACCAGTGAGACAGGGGGCGAAGGCACTGAAGCTTTCTTT. Protein: CATSETGGEGTEAFF.

This clonotype appeared a few times. The V and J genes are TRBV28 and TRBJ1-5; tentative D call: TRBD1 (5 bases). V lost 5 bases and J lost 7, with 12 bases in between. Germline lookup yields CDR1 MDHEN and CDR2 SYDVKM. The CDR3 has 13 amino acids. The CDR3 nucleotides read TGTGCCAGCAGTCTGGCAGGGTTACAGCCCCAGCATTTT. Its translation: CASSLAGLQPQHF.

The V gene is TRBV20-1, the J gene TRBJ1-3; D is uncertain. Trimming took off 3 bases at V and 0 bases at J, with 18 bases between the two ends. CDR3 size: 17 residues. Germline V lookup: CDR1 DFQATT, CDR2 SNEGSKA (reference sequence). In DNA, the CDR3 is TGCAGTGCTAGGACCCTTCTCGGCAGGAACTCTGGAAACACCATATATTTT. Its protein product is CSARTLLGRNSGNTIYF.

This clonotype was observed at least ten times. This sequence joins TRBV6-1 and TRBJ2-3, with D maybe TRBD2 (6 bases). The CDR3 is made up of 13 amino acids. Germline V gene lookup returns CDR1 MNHNS and CDR2 SASEGT. V was clipped by 6 bases and J by 8 bases, with 15 bases between them. The CDR3 loop is CASRTGDRGTQYF. DNA for the CDR3: TGTGCCAGCAGGACGGGGGACCGGGGTACGCAGTATTTT.

This clonotype showed up many times. The chain carries TRBV28 and TRBJ2-3; D is possibly TRBD1 or TRBD2 (5 bases each). Germline CDR1 reads MDHEN; CDR2 reads SYDVKM. Trimming removed 2 bases at V and 5 bases at J, with 17 bases between. CDR3 length: 16 amino acids. The CDR3 nucleotides are TGTGCCAGCAGTTTAGGGAGATGGGGCCGAGGAGATACGCAGTATTTT. Amino acid sequence: CASSLGRWGRGDTQYF.

This clonotype was seen ten or more times. The chain uses TRBV20-1 and TRBJ2-2; D is uncertain. This CDR3 is 13 amino acids long. The V end lost 3 bases, the J end lost 1 base, and 6 bases lay between the germline ends. CDR1 is DFQATT and CDR2 is SNEGSKA in the germline V gene (reference sequence). The CDR3 sequence: CSASKQNTGELFF. In DNA, the CDR3 is TGCAGTGCTAGTAAACAGAACACCGGGGAGCTGTTTTTT.

This rearrangement joins TRBV7-8 to TRBJ2-3; 13 bases match TRBD2. The CDR3 has 19 residues. The V gene end was trimmed by 1 base and the J gene end by 0 bases; junction bases not matched to a gene: 7. Germline V gives CDR1 SGHVS, CDR2 FQNEAQ. For the CDR3, the DNA is TGTGCCAGCAGCTTAGTGCCCCCGGGACTAGCGGGAAGCACAGATACGCAGTATTTT. Translation gives CASSLVPPGLAGSTDTQYF.

The chain is built from TRBV28 and TRBJ1-6; TRBD1 is a possible D gene (6 bases). The CDR3 length is 14 residues. The germline CDR1 and CDR2 sequences are MDHEN and SYDVKM. V was cut by 5 bases and J by 10 bases, with 15 bases left in between. As DNA, the CDR3 is TGTGCCAGCAGTCCCGGGGGCGGGGGCTCACCCCTCCACTTT. Translating gives CASSPGGGGSPLHF.

The chain links TRBV6-1 to TRBJ2-7, with a possible D match to TRBD2 (6 bases). This CDR3 comprises 13 residues. Germline V CDR1 and CDR2: MNHNS, SASEGT. V was cut by 7 bases and J by 5 bases, with 15 bases left in between. CDR3 coding DNA: TGTGCCAGCACTCAACCACTAGCCGACGAGCAGTACTTC. Translated: CASTQPLADEQYF.

This clonotype was observed at least ten times. This chain joins TRBV2 and TRBJ2-5; the match to TRBD1 covers 9 bases. There are 14 residues in the CDR3. Germline V lookup: CDR1 SNHLY, CDR2 FYNNEI. After removal of 6 bases from V and 2 bases from J, the junction contained 4 bases not matched to a gene. In nucleotides, the CDR3 is TGTGCCAGCAGGGCCGGGACAGGGCAAGAGACCCAGTACTTC. Amino acid sequence: CASRAGTGQETQYF. Complete variable domain (other parts from reference TRBV2 and TRBJ2-5): EPEVTQTPSHQVTQMGQEVILRCVPISNHLYFYWYRQILGQKVEFLVSFYNNEISEKSEIFDDQFSVERPDGSNFTLKIRSTKLEDSAMYFCASRAGTGQETQYFGPGTRLLVL.

This clonotype was observed a handful of times. The genes are TRBV12-3 or TRBV12-4 and TRBJ2-3; possible D gene TRBD1, 5 bases. CDR3 size: 14 residues. Trimming shortened V by 5 bases and J by 1 base, and 10 bases separated the two germline ends. The CDR3 nucleotides are TGTGCCAGCAGTCCAGGGTGGGGCACAGATACGCAGTATTTT. It encodes CASSPGWGTDTQYF.

This clonotype was counted many times. The J gene is TRBJ2-5, the V gene TRBV6-1, with 8 bases lining up with TRBD2. This CDR3 region has 16 residues. Germline CDR1 reads MNHNS; CDR2 reads SASEGT. V lost 1 base and J lost 6; bases outside the gene matches: 10. CDR3 DNA sequence: TGTGCCAGCAGTGAAGTTATCGGGGGGGGCGCAAAGACCCAGTACTTC. Encoded protein: CASSEVIGGGAKTQYF.

Many counts were recorded for this clonotype. The V and J genes are TRBV7-8 and TRBJ2-7, with D maybe TRBD1 (5 bases). V lost 5 bases and J 7 bases, leaving 24 bases between the germline ends. Germline V lookup: CDR1 SGHVS, CDR2 FQNEAQ. The CDR3 spans 16 residues. The CDR3 DNA sequence: TGTGCCAGCAGCCGCGGACACCGCTACCCCTTAGGAGAGCAGTACTTC. Its protein is CASSRGHRYPLGEQYF.

Ten or more counts support this clonotype. The chain couples TRBV9 to TRBJ1-4; weak D call: TRBD1 (5 bases). CDR1 is SGDLS and CDR2 is YYNGEE in the germline V gene. V was shortened by 3 bases and J by 7 bases, with 13 bases between the two germline ends. This CDR3 region has 14 residues. The CDR3 is CASSAPAGGEKLFF. Here the CDR3 DNA reads TGTGCCAGCAGCGCTCCGGCGGGGGGTGAAAAACTGTTTTTT.

This clonotype was found many times. This chain connects TRBV7-3 to TRBJ2-3, with D possibly TRBD2 on 5 matching bases. V lost 0 bases and J lost 2, with 9 bases in between. Germline-derived CDR1 and CDR2 are SGHTA and FQGTGA. This CDR3 contains 15 residues. The CDR3 here is CASSLTWEITDTQYF. CDR3 DNA sequence: TGTGCCAGCAGCTTAACATGGGAGATCACAGATACGCAGTATTTT.

A few counts support this clonotype. A read error may be the cause here, since a much bigger clone is one base away. V gene TRBV3-1 combines with J gene TRBJ1-2; D remains ambiguous. This CDR3 is built from 14 residues. V was shortened by 4 bases and J by 3 bases, with 12 bases between the two germline ends. Germline values: CDR1 LGHDT, CDR2 YNNKEL (reference sequence). CDR3 sequence: CASSRWLCDYGYTF. The CDR3 DNA reads as TGTGCCAGCAGCCGGTGGCTCTGTGACTATGGCTACACCTTC.

This chain connects TRBV10-3 to TRBJ1-5; 9 nucleotides align to TRBD1. Losses at the gene ends were 4 bases for V and 3 bases for J; bases not matched to a gene: 10. In germline, CDR1 is ENHRY, CDR2 SYGVKD. CDR3 length: 17 residues. Here the CDR3 reads CAISALPTGGDNQPQHF. DNA for the CDR3: TGTGCCATCAGTGCTCTACCGACAGGGGGTGACAATCAGCCCCAGCATTTT.

This clonotype was detected ten times or more. The chain employs TRBV7-9 and TRBJ2-7; TRBD1 might be the D (7 bases). Looked up from germline, CDR1 is SEHNR and CDR2 is FQNEAQ (reference sequence). The CDR3 length is 14 residues. Trimming removed 4 bases at V and 7 bases at J, with 17 bases between. In DNA, the CDR3 is TGTGCCAGCAGCTCACAACAGGGGAGGAGAGAGCAGTACTTC. This sequence encodes CASSSQQGRREQYF.

This clonotype was found many times. The chain combines TRBV10-3 with TRBJ1-1; D gene unclear. V dropped 4 bases and J dropped 1 base, with 7 bases sitting between them. This CDR3 is built from 13 residues. Germline V CDR1 and CDR2: ENHRY, SYGVKD. The CDR3, as DNA: TGTGCCATCAGTGGATCGGAGAACACTGAAGCTTTCTTT. Residues: CAISGSENTEAFF.

This clonotype showed up many times. CDR3: CASSLVNLGSNEQFF. DNA for the CDR3: TGTGCCAGCAGCTTAGTAAACCTGGGGAGCAATGAGCAGTTCTTC. The chain recombines TRBV11-3 with TRBJ2-1; maybe TRBD2 (5 bases). Germline CDR1 reads SGHNT; CDR2 reads YENEEA. Trimming pared 1 base from V and 6 bases from J, leaving 13 bases between. This CDR3 is built from 15 residues.

This clonotype was counted ten times or more. The chain couples TRBV6-1 to TRBJ1-5; TRBD1 is a possible D gene (5 bases). V dropped 6 bases and J dropped 3 bases, with 15 bases sitting between them. Germline V gene lookup returns CDR1 MNHNS and CDR2 SASEGT. CDR3 length: 15 residues. CDR3 amino acids: CASSLTGGDNQPQHF. The CDR3 DNA reads as TGTGCCAGCAGCCTCACGGGGGGTGACAATCAGCCCCAGCATTTT.

This chain uses TRBV9 with TRBJ2-5; 7 bases agree with TRBD1. The junction had 9 bases not matched to a gene; V was cut back by 4 bases and J by 6 bases. CDR1 is SGDLS and CDR2 is YYNGEE in the germline V gene. The CDR3 loop spans 14 amino acids. This CDR3 is CASSSEGAQKTQYF. In DNA, the CDR3 is TGTGCCAGCAGCAGCGAGGGGGCGCAAAAGACCCAGTACTTC.

The table lists this clonotype with many counts. The chain recombines TRBV19 with TRBJ1-1; D remains ambiguous. The length of the CDR3 is 13 residues. The germline gives CDR1 LNHDA, CDR2 SQIVND (reference sequence). Trimming pared 7 bases from V and 1 base from J, leaving 10 bases between. The CDR3 reads CASIMGGNTEAFF. CDR3 DNA sequence: TGTGCCAGTATCATGGGAGGGAACACTGAAGCTTTCTTT.